The 23 T cell receptor beta chains in this list originate from one sample, sequenced in a study of cytomegalovirus exposure and HLA in healthy donors. Measured with immunoSEQ multiplex PCR; TCRdb has only the in-frame clones, and not every one. In the table there are about 64,000 clones, roughly 95% of which are singletons. Material: PBMCs. All receptors come from a woman between 18 and 30 years old in good health and CMV-seropositive.

The chain uses TRBV6-4 and TRBJ2-2, with 9 bases lining up with TRBD1. CDR1 MRHNA and CDR2 SNTAGT come from the germline V gene. With V trimmed by 0 bases and J by 3 bases, 2 bases remained unmatched. This CDR3 is built from 16 residues. The CDR3 nucleotides are TGTGCCAGCAGTGACTCTAGGGACAGGGACACCGGGGAGCTGTTTTTT. Translating gives CASSDSRDRDTGELFF.

The chain recombines TRBV5-1 with TRBJ1-2; unclear D gene. Trimming stripped 5 bases from V and 6 bases from J, with 11 bases between. This CDR3 contains 12 residues. The germline gives CDR1 SGHRS, CDR2 YFSETQ. In nucleotides, the CDR3 is TGCGCCAGCAGGGTTGACGGGGATGGCTACACCTTC. Translation: CASRVDGDGYTF.

The CDR3 region has the DNA TGTGCCAGCAGCCGCCCGGGGAAGGGGGCTTCCTACGAGCAGTACTTC. As protein: CASSRPGKGASYEQYF. This chain uses TRBV7-3 with TRBJ2-7; 7 bases fit TRBD1. CDR3 length: 16 residues. The junction had 11 bases not matched to a gene; V was cut back by 5 bases and J by 1 base. Germline V gene data show CDR1 as SGHTA and CDR2 as FQGTGA. The full variable domain, completed using reference TRBV7-3 and TRBJ2-7, is GAGVSQTPSNKVTEKGKYVELRCDPISGHTALYWYRQSLGQGPEFLIYFQGTGAADDSGLPNDRFFAVRPEGSVSTLKIQRTERGDSAVYLCASSRPGKGASYEQYFGPGTRLTVT.

The chain employs TRBV5-1 and TRBJ2-2, with 7 bases aligning to TRBD1. From germline, CDR1 is SGHRS and CDR2 YFSETQ. This CDR3 has 16 amino acids. Germline trimming cut 0 bases from V and 0 bases from J; bases unmatched to any gene: 2. Written as DNA, the CDR3 is TGCGCCAGCAGCTTGGCCGGGACAGCGAACACCGGGGAGCTGTTTTTT. As protein: CASSLAGTANTGELFF. Supplemented by reference TRBV5-1 and TRBJ2-2, the full variable domain reads KAGVTQTPRYLIKTRGQQVTLSCSPISGHRSVSWYQQTPGQGLQFLFEYFSETQRNKGNFPGRFSGRQFSNSRSEMNVSTLELGDSALYLCASSLAGTANTGELFFGEGSRLTVL.

CDR3 in amino acids: CASSLGGQSYGYTF. Here the CDR3 DNA reads TGTGCCAGCAGCTTAGGGGGACAGAGTTATGGCTACACCTTC. The chain combines TRBV7-2 with TRBJ1-2; 7 bases are shared with TRBD1. The CDR3 has 14 amino acids. Losses at the gene ends were 1 base for V and 5 bases for J; bases not matched to a gene: 4. Germline assignment: CDR1 SGHTA and CDR2 FQGNSA.

A few counts support this clone. The chain uses TRBV6-5 and TRBJ2-7, with 9 bases that match TRBD1. This CDR3 comprises 15 residues. V shed 6 bases and J 2 bases; nucleotides not matched to a gene: 8. Germline loops: CDR1 MNHEY, CDR2 SVGAGI. The DNA for the CDR3 is TGTGCCAGCAGACGAGCGGGACAGGGAACCTACGAGCAGTACTTC. Encoded protein: CASRRAGQGTYEQYF.

The CDR3 loop reads CAISESGPHDSGGSQETQYF. The DNA for the CDR3 is TGTGCCATCAGTGAGAGCGGGCCCCACGATAGCGGGGGTTCCCAAGAGACCCAGTACTTC. The J gene is TRBJ2-5, the V gene TRBV10-3; 9 bases map to TRBD2. V trimming: 2 bases; J trimming: 1 base; junction bases outside the gene matches: 17. The CDR3 runs to 20 residues. Germline lookup yields CDR1 ENHRY and CDR2 SYGVKD.

The chain is built from TRBV5-8 and TRBJ2-3; TRBD2 agrees at 11 bases. The CDR3 loop spans 16 amino acids. The V segment lost 4 bases and the J segment 4 bases; nucleotides outside the gene matches: 8. In germline, CDR1 is SGHTS, CDR2 YDEGEE. CDR3 nucleotides: TGTGCCAGCAGCACGACTAGCGGGGTTCGTTCAGATACGCAGTATTTT. Translation gives CASSTTSGVRSDTQYF.

The V call is TRBV11-2, the J call TRBJ1-6, with D hard to call. The germline CDR1 and CDR2 sequences are SGHAT and FQNNGV. V was clipped by 0 bases and J by 4 bases, with 4 bases between them. This CDR3 region has 14 residues. The CDR3 bases are TGTGCCAGCAGCTTAGAACAGTATAATTCACCCCTCCACTTT. This gives the protein CASSLEQYNSPLHF.

V gene TRBV10-2 combines with J gene TRBJ2-7; D unclear. Germline loops: CDR1 WSHSY, CDR2 SAAADI. The CDR3 spans 16 residues. Trimming left V 3 bases short and J 3 bases short, with 18 bases between. The CDR3 region has the DNA TGCGCCAGCAGTGAATTCGACACAAACAACCTCTACGAGCAGTACTTC. This codes for CASSEFDTNNLYEQYF.

This chain joins TRBV9 and TRBJ2-7; D call uncertain. Germline CDR1 and CDR2: SGDLS and YYNGEE. Trimming left V 4 bases short and J 2 bases short, with 16 bases between. The CDR3 runs 15 residues. CDR3 in DNA: TGTGCCAGCAGCCCCGGAGTATCTGGTACCTACGAGCAGTACTTC. Translated, it gives CASSPGVSGTYEQYF.

This chain connects TRBV27 to TRBJ2-1; 9 bases agree with TRBD2. The CDR3 consists of 15 residues. V gave up 3 bases and J gave up 4 bases; unmatched junction bases: 4. Germline CDR1 and CDR2: MNHEY and SMNVEV (reference sequence). The CDR3 DNA reads TGTGCCAGCAGTTTGTCTAGCGGGGATTACAATGAGCAGTTCTTC. Its translation: CASSLSSGDYNEQFF.

The chain recombines TRBV18 with TRBJ2-3; TRBD2 matches at 8 bases. The ends lost 6 bases at V and 4 bases at J; junction bases unmatched: 6. The CDR3 is 14 residues long. The germline gives CDR1 KGHSH, CDR2 LQKENI. CDR3 sequence: CASSGREEADTQYF. DNA for the CDR3: TGTGCCAGCTCGGGGCGGGAGGAAGCAGATACGCAGTATTTT.

The chain uses TRBV28 and TRBJ1-1; 10 nucleotides line up with TRBD1. This CDR3 spans 14 amino acids. V dropped 3 bases and J dropped 3; count of bases not matched to a gene: 1. In germline, CDR1 is MDHEN, CDR2 SYDVKM. The CDR3 spells CASSFGTGDTEAFF. CDR3 sequence (DNA): TGTGCCAGCAGTTTCGGGACAGGGGACACTGAAGCTTTCTTT.

The chain has TRBV6-1 and TRBJ1-2; 8 bases are shared with TRBD1. The CDR3 contains 14 residues. The junction had 10 bases not matched to a gene; V was cut back by 6 bases and J by 7 bases. Per the germline V gene, CDR1 is MNHNS and CDR2 is SASEGT. The CDR3 bases are TGTGCCAGCAGCCAACAGGGGGTCGGATCTGGCTACACCTTC. Translated, it gives CASSQQGVGSGYTF.

The V and J genes are TRBV19 and TRBJ2-3, with TRBD2 as a possible D gene (7 bases). CDR1 and CDR2 from the germline V gene are LNHDA and SQIVND (reference sequence). The CDR3 extends over 15 amino acids. The ends were cut back, 5 bases at V and 1 base at J, with 13 bases in the middle. CDR3 region: CASSFQGRGTDTQYF. The CDR3 nucleotides are TGTGCCAGTAGTTTCCAGGGGAGGGGCACAGATACGCAGTATTTT.

This clone appeared once. The rearrangement uses TRBV28 and TRBJ1-2; 8 positions agree with TRBD1. The V and J ends lost 10 bases and 3 bases, in that order; junction bases with no gene match: 4. Germline CDR1 MDHEN, CDR2 SYDVKM. The CDR3 sequence is 12 residues long. The CDR3 region has the DNA TGTGCCACCAGACAGGGGCACTATGGCTACACCTTC. It yields the protein CATRQGHYGYTF.

V gene TRBV7-2 combines with J gene TRBJ2-1; 7 bases map to TRBD1. CDR1 is SGHTA, CDR2 FQGNSA, per germline. V shed 6 bases and J 4 bases; nucleotides not matched to a gene: 12. The CDR3 is 16 residues long. The CDR3 sequence is CASRQPPGQRYNEQFF. CDR3 DNA: TGTGCCAGCAGACAACCACCGGGACAGCGTTACAATGAGCAGTTCTTC.

The chain links TRBV28 to TRBJ1-5, with 7 positions matching TRBD1. CDR3 length: 11 amino acids. Per the germline V gene, CDR1 is MDHEN and CDR2 is SYDVKM. Germline trimming cut 5 bases from V and 16 bases from J; bases unmatched to any gene: 8. CDR3 sequence (DNA): TGTGCCAGCAGTCGGGACAGACAACGACATTTT. It translates to CASSRDRQRHF.

The chain has TRBV7-2 and TRBJ2-1, with D unresolved. CDR3 length equals 12 residues. In germline, CDR1 is SGHTA, CDR2 FQGNSA. With 4 bases removed from V and 10 bases from J, the gap between germline ends came to 11 bases. The CDR3 DNA reads as TGTGCCAGCAGCTCCCAGCTGAGGGAGCAGTTCTTC. Protein product: CASSSQLREQFF.

The CDR3, as DNA: TGTGCCAGCAGCTTAAGAGGGTTTCAGCCCCAGCATTTT. This sequence encodes CASSLRGFQPQHF. The rearrangement joins TRBV7-2 to TRBJ1-5, with unresolved D. V was trimmed by 2 bases and J by 6 bases, leaving 8 bases between them. Germline V lookup: CDR1 SGHTA, CDR2 FQGNSA. The length of the CDR3 is 13 residues.

The chain carries TRBV2 and TRBJ2-2, with 8 bases matching TRBD1. The J segment lost 5 bases and the V segment lost 2 bases, leaving 10 bases of the junction unmatched. The CDR3 consists of 17 residues. Germline CDR1 SNHLY, CDR2 FYNNEI. The CDR3 loop reads CASSENIQGVDTGELFF. CDR3 nucleotide sequence: TGTGCCAGCAGTGAAAATATACAGGGGGTGGATACCGGGGAGCTGTTTTTT.

In its sample, this clone was seen once. The chain joins TRBV19 to TRBJ2-1, with 7 bases that match TRBD1. CDR3 length equals 14 residues. Germline CDR1 reads LNHDA; CDR2 reads SQIVND (reference sequence). V was clipped by 5 bases and J by 2 bases; unmatched bases: 3. CDR3 nucleotides: TGTGCCAGTAGTGAAACAGGGGCCTACAATGAGCAGTTCTTC. This sequence encodes CASSETGAYNEQFF.